This TCR beta chain emerged from a study of T cells expressing NK-cell markers. The wider study: Cells sorted as CD3+CD56+NKG2C+, CD3+CD56+NKG2C- and CD3+CD56-NKG2C+ T cells supplied the TCR beta repertoires.

TCRdb re-called the 5' RACE reads and gives one entry per CDR3 protein, without DNA. The sample features about 260,000 distinct CDR3 sequences, with roughly 4.2% in its top ten. Germline lookup yields CDR1 SGHRS and CDR2 YFSETQ. This CDR3 comprises 15 residues. General study results and limits: More than 5 donors carried dominant NKG2C+ clonotypes that made up roughly 1.0-8% of their CD8+ T cells.

Comments on this clonotype: Its antigen is still unknown.

The clonotype was recovered from a woman between 18 and 75 years old in good health. The gene calls are TRBV5-1 and TRBJ2-1; TCRdb reports TRBD1, a call that lacks DNA to check it against. The sample comprised blood T cells: a sorted CD56 or NKG2C T cell subset, CD4+ or CD8+ T cells, or bulk PBMC T cells (not recorded which). CDR3: CASSSGGATYNEQFF.